Below, 29 T cell receptor beta chains from the same sample are listed, as sequenced in a study of blood T cell repertoires in COVID-19. Profiling relied on immunoSEQ multiplex PCR, and the TCRdb table lists in-frame clones only, not all of them. The table has around 26,000 clones, 82% seen once. The sequencing sample was made of peripheral blood. The receptors originated from a human donor in a cohort sampled during active COVID-19.

The chain couples TRBV19 to TRBJ2-1, with TRBD2 matching 7 bases. Looked up from germline, CDR1 is LNHDA and CDR2 is SQIVND (reference sequence). This CDR3 is 14 amino acids long. Trimming took 7 bases from V and 8 from J; bases not matched to a gene: 11. The DNA of the CDR3 is TGTGCCAGTACCCTCGGGGGACTAATTGATGAGCAGTTCTTC. Its translation is CASTLGGLIDEQFF.

This chain connects TRBV11-2 to TRBJ2-7; D perhaps matches TRBD1 (5 bases). The V gene lost 7 bases and the J gene lost 4 bases, with 32 bases spanning the gap. The CDR3 length is 19 residues. Germline CDR1 SGHAT, CDR2 FQNNGV. The CDR3 DNA reads TGTGCCAGCACGACCTCTACACGGACATACGACCTAGGACGGTACGAGCAGTACTTC. Translating it yields CASTTSTRTYDLGRYEQYF.

This chain links TRBV27 with TRBJ2-5; 7 bases map to TRBD1. This CDR3 has 14 residues. The J segment lost 3 bases and the V segment lost 4 bases, leaving 5 bases of the junction unmatched. CDR1 and CDR2 (germline): MNHEY, SMNVEV (reference sequence). The CDR3 here is CASSYAGGEETQYF. For the CDR3, the DNA is TGTGCCAGCAGTTACGCAGGGGGTGAAGAGACCCAGTACTTC.

The chain links TRBV7-2 to TRBJ1-1, with D perhaps TRBD1 (6 bases). V gave up 5 bases and J gave up 6 bases, with 10 bases separating them. Germline lookup yields CDR1 SGHTA and CDR2 FQGNSA. This CDR3 is 12 amino acids long. In nucleotides, the CDR3 is TGTGCCAGCAGCCGCCAGGGGCCTGAAGCTTTCTTT. It translates to CASSRQGPEAFF.

The genes are TRBV5-1 and TRBJ2-3, with a possible D match to TRBD2 (5 bases). CDR3 length: 16 residues. Germline V gene data show CDR1 as SGHRS and CDR2 as YFSETQ. Trimming stripped 0 bases from V and 0 bases from J, with 11 bases between. CDR3 DNA: TGCGCCAGCAGCTTGGCCGAGGGCGGGAGCACAGATACGCAGTATTTT. Translated, it gives CASSLAEGGSTDTQYF.

The chain is built from TRBV28 and TRBJ2-4; D might be TRBD1 (5 bases). Germline loops: CDR1 MDHEN, CDR2 SYDVKM. Trimming shortened V by 5 bases and J by 0 bases, and 14 bases separated the two germline ends. The CDR3 consists of 16 residues. CDR3 DNA: TGTGCCAGCAGTCCCCCAGGGTTCTTAGCCAAAAACATTCAGTACTTC. Its translation is CASSPPGFLAKNIQYF.

CDR3 amino acids: CASSAPRQGAAEAFF. DNA for the CDR3: TGTGCCAGCAGTGCACCCCGACAGGGGGCCGCTGAAGCTTTCTTT. V is TRBV28 and J is TRBJ1-1; 10 bases agree with TRBD1. The ends lost 5 bases at V and 6 bases at J; junction bases unmatched: 9. The CDR3 extends over 15 amino acids. Germline V gives CDR1 MDHEN, CDR2 SYDVKM.

V is TRBV5-1 and J is TRBJ1-2; the D gene is possibly TRBD1 (6 bases). V lost 2 bases, J lost 7 bases, and 15 bases lay in between. Germline CDR1 SGHRS, CDR2 YFSETQ. This CDR3 has 14 residues. Here the CDR3 reads CASSFKQGSSGYTF. The CDR3 coding sequence is TGCGCCAGCAGCTTCAAACAGGGATCTAGTGGCTACACCTTC.

The CDR3 DNA is TGTGCCAGTAGTACTAGCGGGGGGGTCTACGAGCAGTACTTC. This sequence encodes CASSTSGGVYEQYF. The chain links TRBV19 to TRBJ2-7; TRBD2 matches at 12 bases. There are 14 residues in the CDR3. V was clipped by 4 bases and J by 3 bases; unmatched bases: 1. Germline CDR1 is LNHDA and CDR2 is SQIVND (reference sequence). Full variable domain (outside the CDR3, taken from reference TRBV19 and TRBJ2-7): DGGITQSPKYLFRKEGQNVTLSCEQNLNHDAMYWYRQDPGQGLRLIYYSQIVNDFQKGDIAEGYSVSREKKESFPLTVTSAQKNPTAFYLCASSTSGGVYEQYFGPGTRLTVT.

This chain joins TRBV29-1 and TRBJ2-3; perhaps TRBD1 as D (6 bases). The CDR3 sequence is 13 residues long. Germline V gene lookup returns CDR1 SQVTM and CDR2 ANQGSEA. The CDR3 sequence: CNAKLAGADTQYF. CDR3 nucleotides: TGCAACGCCAAACTCGCAGGGGCAGATACGCAGTATTTT.

The gene calls are TRBV11-1 and TRBJ2-2; a weak D match, TRBD2 (6 bases). Germline V gene data show CDR1 as SGHAT and CDR2 as FQDESV (reference sequence). V was clipped by 5 bases and J by 1 base, with 14 bases between them. The CDR3 runs 16 residues. CDR3 nucleotide sequence: TGTGCCAGCAGCCCCCGGTCGGGGGTGAACACCGGGGAGCTGTTTTTT. Protein: CASSPRSGVNTGELFF.

The chain links TRBV19 to TRBJ1-5; 10 nucleotides align to TRBD1. V gave up 2 bases and J gave up 7 bases; unmatched junction bases: 5. This CDR3 is 15 amino acids long. CDR1 is LNHDA and CDR2 is SQIVND in the germline V gene (reference sequence). In DNA form, the CDR3 reads TGTGCCAGTAGTATAACGGACAGGGGGATGCAGCCCCAGCATTTT. Amino acids: CASSITDRGMQPQHF.

This clone was observed a single time. V usage is TRBV10-1 and J usage is TRBJ1-3; D is unresolved. The CDR3 is made up of 17 amino acids. V was pared by 4 bases and J by 0 bases, with 16 bases between. Germline CDR1 and CDR2: WNHNN and SYGVQD (reference sequence). CDR3 sequence (DNA): TGCGCCAGCAGTGCGCCCGAGTCGGGTCACTCTGGAAACACCATATATTTT. It encodes CASSAPESGHSGNTIYF.

The CDR3: CASSSVDRGGELFF. Here the CDR3 DNA reads TGTGCCAGCAGCTCCGTCGACAGGGGTGGGGAGCTGTTTTTT. The rearrangement joins TRBV7-6 to TRBJ2-2, with 8 nucleotides matching TRBD1. With V trimmed by 4 bases and J by 8 bases, 6 bases remained unmatched. Germline V gene lookup returns CDR1 SGHVS and CDR2 FNYEAQ. The CDR3 runs to 14 residues.

The chain links TRBV6-5 to TRBJ1-3; 7 bases agree with TRBD1. The germline V gene has CDR1 MNHEY and CDR2 SVGAGI. J was trimmed by 1 base and V by 2 bases; bases with no gene match: 5. The length of the CDR3 is 16 residues. CDR3 residues: CASSYNRGLSGNTIYF. For the CDR3, the DNA is TGTGCCAGCAGTTACAATAGGGGGCTATCTGGAAACACCATATATTTT.

The chain carries TRBV28 and TRBJ1-1; no definite D call. V lost 6 bases to trimming and J lost 9 bases, with 17 bases between them. The CDR3 runs to 13 residues. Germline CDR1 reads MDHEN; CDR2 reads SYDVKM. The CDR3 DNA follows: TGTGCCAGCAGGAACCCCGGGGTAAATAAAGCTTTCTTT. Encoded protein: CASRNPGVNKAFF. Drawing the rest from reference TRBV28 and TRBJ1-1, the complete variable domain is DVKVTQSSRYLVKRTGEKVFLECVQDMDHENMFWYRQDPGLGLRLIYFSYDVKMKEKGDIPEGYSVSREKKERFSLILESASTNQTSMYLCASRNPGVNKAFFGQGTRLTVV.

The chain joins TRBV7-2 to TRBJ1-6; no clear D gene. This CDR3 region has 14 residues. The V end was cut by 5 bases, the J end by 6 bases, with 11 bases between. Germline-derived CDR1 and CDR2 are SGHTA and FQGNSA. DNA for the CDR3: TGTGCCAGCAGCGTTCAGGAGGGTAATTCACCCCTCCACTTT. It translates to CASSVQEGNSPLHF. Based on the CDR3 plus reference TRBV7-2 and TRBJ1-6, the full variable domain is GAGVSQSPSNKVTEKGKDVELRCDPISGHTALYWYRQSLGQGLEFLIYFQGNSAPDKSGLPSDRFSAERTGGSVSTLTIQRTQQEDSAVYLCASSVQEGNSPLHFGNGTRLTVT.

The CDR3 nucleotides read TGCGCCAGTGGAGAGAGCTCTGGAAACACCATATATTTT. Amino acids: CASGESSGNTIYF. The V and J genes are TRBV4-1 and TRBJ1-3; D is unclear. Trimming removed 9 bases at V and 0 bases at J, with 9 bases between. The CDR3 totals 13 residues. In germline, CDR1 is MGHRA, CDR2 YSYEKL.

J is TRBJ1-5 and V is TRBV4-2, with D maybe TRBD1 (6 bases). Germline V gene data show CDR1 as LGHNA and CDR2 as YNFKEQ. This CDR3 has 15 residues. The V gene lost 4 bases and the J gene lost 2 bases, with 12 bases spanning the gap. The CDR3, as DNA: TGTGCCAGCAGCCTCAGGGGTATCGGCAATCAGCCCCAGCATTTT. Protein sequence: CASSLRGIGNQPQHF.

This rearrangement joins TRBV6-5 to TRBJ2-1; possibly TRBD1 for D (6 bases). CDR3 size: 16 residues. Trimming left V 0 bases short and J 7 bases short, with 16 bases between. Germline lookup yields CDR1 MNHEY and CDR2 SVGAGI. CDR3 protein: CASSYSMISRGNEQFF. The CDR3 nucleotides read TGTGCCAGCAGTTACTCGATGATTTCCAGGGGAAATGAGCAGTTCTTC.

The chain carries TRBV6-5 and TRBJ2-3, with 12 bases lining up with TRBD2. The V gene's germline CDR1 is MNHEY and CDR2 SVGAGI. J lost 10 bases, V lost 4 bases, and 9 bases had no gene match. This CDR3 has 15 residues. The CDR3 here is CASSFTSGGPSAQYF. CDR3 sequence (DNA): TGTGCCAGCAGTTTTACTAGCGGGGGGCCAAGTGCGCAGTATTTT.

The chain joins TRBV5-5 to TRBJ1-2; 11 bases align to TRBD1. The V and J ends lost 3 bases and 3 bases, in that order; junction bases with no gene match: 7. The CDR3 spans 16 residues. The germline CDR1 and CDR2 sequences are SGHKS and YYEKEE (reference sequence). CDR3 sequence reads: CASSSNPGQGDYGYTF. DNA for the CDR3: TGTGCCAGCAGCTCGAACCCGGGACAGGGGGACTATGGCTACACCTTC.

The V gene is TRBV24-1, the J gene TRBJ1-1; no clear D gene. Trimming took 3 bases from V and 7 from J, leaving 20 bases between them. Germline V gene sequence: CDR1 KGHDR, CDR2 SFDVKD. This CDR3 has 16 residues. The CDR3 DNA reads as TGTGCCACCAGTGATGACCGAGCCGAGGCCCCCATTGAAGCTTTCTTT. This gives the protein CATSDDRAEAPIEAFF.

The rearrangement uses TRBV7-2 and TRBJ2-1, with 8 nucleotides matching TRBD2. CDR3 length equals 15 residues. Looked up from germline, CDR1 is SGHTA and CDR2 is FQGNSA. J was trimmed by 10 bases and V by 0 bases; bases with no gene match: 8. The CDR3 region is CASSLAREGPGEQFF. For the CDR3, the DNA is TGTGCCAGCAGCTTAGCCCGGGAGGGCCCAGGAGAGCAGTTCTTC.

The chain uses TRBV3-1 (or the pseudogene TRBV3-2) and TRBJ1-4; D ambiguous. The germline V and J ends were trimmed by 7 bases and 7 bases, with 13 bases remaining between them. Per the germline V gene, CDR1 is LGHDT and CDR2 is YNNKEL (reference sequence). The CDR3 loop spans 13 amino acids. CDR3 region: CASNGDPGEKLFF. CDR3 nucleotide sequence: TGTGCCAGCAATGGTGATCCGGGTGAAAAACTGTTTTTT.

The V gene is TRBV6-6, the J gene TRBJ1-5; 7 bases are a match to TRBD1. With 2 bases clipped from V and 1 base from J, the junction kept 2 bases outside the gene matches. This CDR3 contains 15 residues. CDR1 is MNHNY and CDR2 is SVGAGI in the germline V gene (reference sequence). Here the CDR3 DNA reads TGTGCCAGCAGTTACCGGGACAGAAGCAATCAGCCCCAGCATTTT. Its protein product is CASSYRDRSNQPQHF.

CDR3 DNA sequence: TGTGCCAGCAGAGAGCCGGGACTAGCAGACTACGAGCAGTACTTC. Translation gives CASREPGLADYEQYF. The V call is TRBV2, the J call TRBJ2-7; 9 nucleotides line up with TRBD2. The V and J ends lost 6 bases and 3 bases, in that order; junction bases with no gene match: 9. The CDR3 sequence is 15 residues long. Germline CDR1 SNHLY, CDR2 FYNNEI.

The genes are TRBV19 and TRBJ1-4; D is uncertain. Per the germline V gene, CDR1 is LNHDA and CDR2 is SQIVND (reference sequence). CDR3 length: 11 residues. With 7 bases removed from V and 10 bases from J, the gap between germline ends came to 10 bases. CDR3 amino acids: CASMSGGKLFF. CDR3 bases: TGTGCCAGTATGAGTGGAGGAAAACTGTTTTTT.

The chain has TRBV2 and TRBJ1-6; D is unresolved. The germline CDR1 and CDR2 sequences are SNHLY and FYNNEI. This CDR3 has 15 amino acids. The V gene lost 7 bases and the J gene lost 7 bases, with 17 bases spanning the gap. CDR3 nucleotides: TGTGCCAGCACTGCTCTAAGGTCGGGGAATTCACCCCTCCACTTT. Translated: CASTALRSGNSPLHF.